This passage covers 30 T cell receptor beta chains from one sample sequenced in a study of shared T cell receptors in the human thymus. Profiled with immunoSEQ multiplex PCR; TCRdb holds only in-frame clones, not every one. The profile covers under 700,000 clones, with around 78% appearing a single time and about 0.013% taken by the ten largest. The same specimen was also included in a second study, on human thymus T cells.

Sequencing was carried out using thymocytes. These receptor sequences come from a boy younger than two with a congenital heart defect.

The chain links TRBV28 to TRBJ1-4, with a tentative D call TRBD1 (5 bases). Germline lookup yields CDR1 MDHEN and CDR2 SYDVKM. Trimming removed 2 bases at V and 6 bases at J, with 10 bases between. The length of the CDR3 is 14 residues. For the CDR3, the DNA is TGTGCCAGCAGTTTACAGGGCTTGGATGAAAAACTGTTTTTT. Translated: CASSLQGLDEKLFF.

The genes are TRBV10-2 and TRBJ2-5; TRBD1 agrees at 7 bases. The CDR3 contains 16 residues. Germline V gene data show CDR1 as WSHSY and CDR2 as SAAADI. V trimming: 6 bases; J trimming: 3 bases; junction bases outside the gene matches: 13. In DNA form, the CDR3 reads TGCGCCAGCAGGGTCAGGGGGTATGGCCAAGAAGAGACCCAGTACTTC. Residues: CASRVRGYGQEETQYF.

This clone was observed once. V and J are TRBV7-9 and TRBJ1-2; 9 bases are a match to TRBD1. The CDR3 consists of 13 residues. Germline CDR1 reads SEHNR; CDR2 reads FQNEAQ (reference sequence). Trimming removed 5 bases from V and 6 bases from J; junction bases left unmatched: 4. This CDR3 is CASSPRTGDGYTF. Here the CDR3 DNA reads TGTGCCAGCAGCCCAAGGACAGGGGATGGCTACACCTTC.

This sequence joins TRBV6-1 and TRBJ1-3; D gene uncertain. The CDR3 is 16 residues long. The germline gives CDR1 MNHNS, CDR2 SASEGT. The germline V and J ends were trimmed by 0 bases and 0 bases, with 9 bases remaining between them. Written as DNA, the CDR3 is TGTGCCAGCAGTGAAGCCCCGAGCGGCTCTGGAAACACCATATATTTT. Translation: CASSEAPSGSGNTIYF.

The CDR3 DNA reads as TGTGCCTGGAGCCGGTTAATCGGGACAGAGCAAGAGACCCAGTACTTC. Its protein is CAWSRLIGTEQETQYF. The V and J genes are TRBV30 and TRBJ2-5; 7 bases map to TRBD1. There are 16 residues in the CDR3. V was clipped by 3 bases and J by 2 bases; unmatched bases: 12. The germline V gene has CDR1 GTSNPN and CDR2 SVGIG (reference sequence).

This chain connects TRBV7-3 to TRBJ1-3; weak D call: TRBD1 (6 bases). Looked up from germline, CDR1 is SGHTA and CDR2 is FQGTGA. The CDR3 extends over 15 amino acids. Deletions cut 5 bases from V and 2 bases from J, with 13 bases between. The DNA of the CDR3 is TGTGCCAGCAGCGAAAGCCCAGGGGCTGGAAACACCATATATTTT. Amino acids: CASSESPGAGNTIYF. Using reference TRBV7-3 and TRBJ1-3 for the parts outside the CDR3, the full variable domain is GAGVSQTPSNKVTEKGKYVELRCDPISGHTALYWYRQSLGQGPEFLIYFQGTGAADDSGLPNDRFFAVRPEGSVSTLKIQRTERGDSAVYLCASSESPGAGNTIYFGEGSWLTVV.

J is TRBJ2-5 and V is TRBV6-5; maybe TRBD2 (5 bases). V shed 0 bases and J shed 5 bases, with 16 bases lying between them. Germline values: CDR1 MNHEY, CDR2 SVGAGI. The CDR3 has 16 residues. The CDR3 region has the DNA TGTGCCAGCAGTTACTCTGGGTCCATTAGAGGGGAGACCCAGTACTTC. Amino acid sequence: CASSYSGSIRGETQYF.

The chain employs TRBV28 and TRBJ2-7; unclear D gene. The length of the CDR3 is 15 residues. V was trimmed by 6 bases and J by 6 bases, leaving 21 bases between them. Germline values: CDR1 MDHEN, CDR2 SYDVKM. The CDR3 DNA reads TGTGCCAGCAGCTCACTAAAATCCGTCCCCTCCGAGCAGTACTTC. This encodes CASSSLKSVPSEQYF. The full variable domain, completed using reference TRBV28 and TRBJ2-7, is DVKVTQSSRYLVKRTGEKVFLECVQDMDHENMFWYRQDPGLGLRLIYFSYDVKMKEKGDIPEGYSVSREKKERFSLILESASTNQTSMYLCASSSLKSVPSEQYFGPGTRLTVT.

This rearrangement joins TRBV2 to TRBJ2-7; 7 bases fit TRBD1. Germline CDR1 and CDR2: SNHLY and FYNNEI. The CDR3 has 14 amino acids. Trimming took 5 bases from V and 6 from J; bases not matched to a gene: 10. CDR3 loop: CASSQLRQGSEQYF. The CDR3, as DNA: TGTGCCAGCAGTCAGCTCCGACAGGGATCCGAGCAGTACTTC.

This rearrangement joins TRBV5-1 to TRBJ2-7; a possible D gene is TRBD2 (5 bases). Per the germline V gene, CDR1 is SGHRS and CDR2 is YFSETQ. Trimming removed 1 base from V and 2 bases from J, with 10 bases in between. CDR3 size: 14 residues. In nucleotides, the CDR3 is TGCGCCAGCAGCTTGCAAAGCGGTACCTACGAGCAGTACTTC. Residues: CASSLQSGTYEQYF.

V gene TRBV4-2 combines with J gene TRBJ1-5, with 8 positions matching TRBD1. CDR3 length: 20 amino acids. V was pared by 4 bases and J by 1 base, with 18 bases of the junction left unmatched. The germline gives CDR1 LGHNA, CDR2 YNFKEQ. The CDR3 here is CASSREGRDRGRLSNQPQHF. CDR3 sequence (DNA): TGTGCCAGCAGCCGCGAAGGCCGAGACAGGGGCCGCCTCAGCAATCAGCCCCAGCATTTT.

In this sample, this clone turned up once. The genes are TRBV7-2 and TRBJ1-2; tentative D call: TRBD1 (6 bases). Trimming took 1 base from V and 0 from J, leaving 15 bases between them. Germline assignment: CDR1 SGHTA and CDR2 FQGNSA. The CDR3 runs to 17 residues. CDR3 in DNA: TGTGCCAGCAGCTTAGGGGTAGGGGGAGGGCCTAACTATGGCTACACCTTC. Protein: CASSLGVGGGPNYGYTF.

The chain links TRBV5-1 to TRBJ1-2; 11 bases fit TRBD1. V was clipped by 3 bases and J by 3 bases; unmatched bases: 10. This CDR3 region has 17 residues. Germline CDR1 SGHRS, CDR2 YFSETQ. The CDR3 reads CASSSGQGGPSDYGYTF. In DNA, the CDR3 is TGCGCCAGCAGCTCGGGACAGGGGGGCCCGTCGGACTATGGCTACACCTTC. The whole variable domain, remainder taken from reference TRBV5-1 and TRBJ1-2, is KAGVTQTPRYLIKTRGQQVTLSCSPISGHRSVSWYQQTPGQGLQFLFEYFSETQRNKGNFPGRFSGRQFSNSRSEMNVSTLELGDSALYLCASSSGQGGPSDYGYTFGSGTRLTVV.

J is TRBJ2-5 and V is TRBV30, with 7 bases that match TRBD1. The length of the CDR3 is 16 residues. Per germline, CDR1 GTSNPN and CDR2 SVGIG (reference sequence). J lost 0 bases, V lost 0 bases, and 7 bases had no gene match. The CDR3 spells CAWSVGGRGYQETQYF. The CDR3 bases are TGTGCCTGGAGTGTAGGGGGCCGTGGGTACCAAGAGACCCAGTACTTC.

This clone showed up just once. This CDR3 reads CASSHLAGITNYGYTF. The CDR3 bases are TGCGCCAGCAGTCATCTGGCAGGGATAACTAACTATGGCTACACCTTC. The V and J genes are TRBV23-1 and TRBJ1-2; D is perhaps TRBD1 (5 bases). TRBV23-1 is an open reading frame whose function is uncertain. This CDR3 is built from 16 residues. Trimming pared 3 bases from V and 0 bases from J, leaving 14 bases between.

V and J are TRBV27 and TRBJ2-7, with 8 bases matching TRBD1. The CDR3 totals 14 residues. Germline V gene sequence: CDR1 MNHEY, CDR2 SMNVEV (reference sequence). The V segment lost 6 bases and the J segment 5 bases; nucleotides outside the gene matches: 9. The CDR3 loop reads CASSRGTGPHEQYF. The CDR3 nucleotides are TGTGCCAGCAGCCGCGGGACAGGTCCTCACGAGCAGTACTTC.

The chain combines TRBV2 with TRBJ1-4, with a tentative D call TRBD1 (6 bases). V was pared by 7 bases and J by 8 bases, with 23 bases between. Germline values: CDR1 SNHLY, CDR2 FYNNEI. The CDR3 sequence is 16 residues long. The CDR3 is CASTLRAGGRGEKLFF. The DNA for the CDR3 is TGTGCCAGCACCCTGAGGGCGGGGGGCAGGGGAGAAAAACTGTTTTTT.

The chain uses TRBV28 and TRBJ1-1; no clear D gene. CDR1 and CDR2 from the germline V gene are MDHEN and SYDVKM. The CDR3 totals 16 residues. Trimming shortened V by 5 bases and J by 1 base, and 17 bases separated the two germline ends. In nucleotides, the CDR3 is TGTGCCAGCAGTCCTGGTGGGCGGGCTACGAACACTGAAGCTTTCTTT. Its protein product is CASSPGGRATNTEAFF.

This clone was recorded a few times. The sample contains more than one DNA sequence encoding this CDR3. The chain couples TRBV20-1 to TRBJ2-1; TRBD1 is a possible D gene (5 bases). CDR3 size: 11 residues. Germline V gene sequence: CDR1 DFQATT, CDR2 SNEGSKA (reference sequence). Trimming shortened V by 3 bases and J by 6 bases, and 6 bases separated the two germline ends. In nucleotides, the CDR3 is TGCAGTGCTAGTAGGGGCAATGAGCAGTTCTTC. Protein product: CSASRGNEQFF.

The CDR3 sequence is CASSLGDPPPYEQYF. The CDR3 coding sequence is TGTGCCAGCAGCCTAGGGGATCCCCCCCCCTACGAGCAGTACTTC. This chain joins TRBV6-1 and TRBJ2-7, with a weak D call TRBD1 (5 bases). The CDR3 is 15 amino acids. Trimming removed 6 bases at V and 2 bases at J, with 17 bases between. Per germline, CDR1 MNHNS and CDR2 SASEGT.

The chain has TRBV19 and TRBJ2-3, with TRBD2 as a possible D gene (5 bases). Trimming left V 5 bases short and J 2 bases short, with 11 bases between. CDR3 size: 14 residues. The germline V gene has CDR1 LNHDA and CDR2 SQIVND (reference sequence). The CDR3 is CASSSGKNTDTQYF. DNA for the CDR3: TGTGCCAGTAGTTCGGGGAAGAACACAGATACGCAGTATTTT.

The gene calls are TRBV6-4 and TRBJ2-1, with TRBD2 matching over 13 bases. This CDR3 region has 16 residues. The germline CDR1 and CDR2 sequences are MRHNA and SNTAGT. V dropped 6 bases and J dropped 13; count of bases not matched to a gene: 15. The CDR3 nucleotides are TGTGCCAGCAGCGCCACTAGGACTAGCGGGAGTGGGGGTCAGTTCTTC. Amino acids: CASSATRTSGSGGQFF.

The V call is TRBV4-1, the J call TRBJ2-1; TRBD2 agrees at 11 bases. The trim removed 2 bases at V and 7 bases at J, leaving 7 bases unmatched. There are 16 residues in the CDR3. Per germline, CDR1 MGHRA and CDR2 YSYEKL. Written as DNA, the CDR3 is TGCGCCAGCAGCCAACAGACTAGCGGGGTTGGGAATGAGCAGTTCTTC. Its translation is CASSQQTSGVGNEQFF.

The chain carries TRBV7-4 and TRBJ2-5; 8 nucleotides agree with TRBD1. This CDR3 region has 15 residues. Per the germline V gene, CDR1 is SGHVT and CDR2 is SQSDAQ. The trim removed 1 base at V and 4 bases at J, leaving 5 bases unmatched. CDR3 region: CASSLDTGTGETQYF. The CDR3 DNA reads as TGTGCCAGCAGCTTAGACACCGGGACAGGAGAGACCCAGTACTTC.

This sequence joins TRBV19 and TRBJ1-1; 8 positions match TRBD1. CDR3 length equals 21 residues. Trimming took 3 bases from V and 3 from J; bases not matched to a gene: 24. Germline V CDR1 and CDR2: LNHDA, SQIVND (reference sequence). CDR3 bases: TGTGCCAGTAGTATGGGTAGGGGGCGACAGGGGAGGATAGGGGGGTACACTGAAGCTTTCTTT. This gives the protein CASSMGRGRQGRIGGYTEAFF.

The chain employs TRBV15 and TRBJ2-6; 8 nucleotides align to TRBD1. Germline lookup yields CDR1 LNHNV and CDR2 YYDKDF (reference sequence). CDR3 length: 20 amino acids. With 2 bases clipped from V and 0 bases from J, the junction kept 12 bases outside the gene matches. This CDR3 reads CATSRWQGQVKYSGANVLTF. The DNA for the CDR3 is TGTGCCACCAGCAGATGGCAGGGACAGGTCAAATACTCTGGGGCCAACGTCCTGACTTTC.

This chain uses TRBV27 with TRBJ2-5; perhaps TRBD1 as D (6 bases). The DNA end favors TRBJ2-7, so the J call may be wrong. This CDR3 comprises 13 residues. The germline gives CDR1 MNHEY, CDR2 SMNVEV (reference sequence). CDR3 DNA: TGTGCCAGCAGTTTATTACAGGGATACGAGCAGTACTTC. As protein: CASSLLQGYEQYF.

The rearrangement links TRBV28 to TRBJ2-2, with D possibly being TRBD2 (5 bases). The CDR3 runs to 16 residues. V was pared by 2 bases and J by 5 bases, with 15 bases between. Germline values: CDR1 MDHEN, CDR2 SYDVKM. CDR3 region: CASSLHREVPTGELFF. The CDR3 nucleotides are TGTGCCAGCAGTTTACACCGGGAAGTACCTACCGGGGAGCTGTTTTTT.

The CDR3 DNA follows: TGTGCCAGCAGCTTGTTAGAGCGGGGCACAGATACGCAGTATTTT. Residues: CASSLLERGTDTQYF. The V call is TRBV5-4, the J call TRBJ2-3; maybe TRBD2 (6 bases). The V gene lost 1 base and the J gene lost 1 base, with 10 bases spanning the gap. Germline-derived CDR1 and CDR2 are SGHNT and YYREEE (reference sequence). CDR3 length: 15 amino acids.

This rearrangement joins TRBV10-2 to TRBJ2-3; a weak D match, TRBD2 (6 bases). Germline assignment: CDR1 WSHSY and CDR2 SAAADI. The length of the CDR3 is 14 residues. V gave up 4 bases and J gave up 2 bases, with 10 bases separating them. For the CDR3, the DNA is TGCGCCAGCAGTGGGGCGGGGCTCACAGATACGCAGTATTTT. Translation: CASSGAGLTDTQYF.